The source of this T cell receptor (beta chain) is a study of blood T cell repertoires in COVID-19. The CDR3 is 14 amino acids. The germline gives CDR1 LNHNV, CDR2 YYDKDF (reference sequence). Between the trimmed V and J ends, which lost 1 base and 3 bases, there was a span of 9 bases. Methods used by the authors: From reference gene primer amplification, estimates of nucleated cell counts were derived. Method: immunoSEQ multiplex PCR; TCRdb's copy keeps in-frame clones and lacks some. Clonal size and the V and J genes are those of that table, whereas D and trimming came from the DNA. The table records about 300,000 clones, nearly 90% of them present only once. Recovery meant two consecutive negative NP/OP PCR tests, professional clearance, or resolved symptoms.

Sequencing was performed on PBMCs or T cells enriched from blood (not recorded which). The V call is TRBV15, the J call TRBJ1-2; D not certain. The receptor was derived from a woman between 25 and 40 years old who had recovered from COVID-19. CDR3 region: CATSRGRGYYGYTF. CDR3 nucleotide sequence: TGTGCCACCAGCAGAGGTAGAGGGTACTATGGCTACACCTTC.